This record covers a single T cell receptor (beta chain). What it binds is unknown. Sequenced by immunoSEQ multiplex PCR; TCRdb stores in-frame clones only, minus some. The sample holds about 15,000 clones, around 87% seen once. This entry comes from a study of T cells after posttransplantation cyclophosphamide. Control samples came 1 year after myeloablative marrow transplants with methotrexate plus calcineurin inhibitor. Overall study findings and caveats: Donor CD8+ memory clones often dominated recipient blood repertoires at later times. Tissue-infiltrating T cells from skin or gut overlapped little with blood T cells. Recipient CMV seropositivity and CMV reactivation strongly tracked TRB clonality.

Trimming removed 7 bases from V and 0 bases from J, with 18 bases in between. Germline V gene lookup returns CDR1 LNHDA and CDR2 SQIVND (reference sequence). This CDR3 comprises 16 residues. This sample comprised PBMCs, obtained after an allogeneic stem cell transplant with a calcineurin inhibitor and methotrexate. The chain carries TRBV19 and TRBJ1-1; D is perhaps TRBD1 (6 bases). The origin of this receptor is a male patient in his 50s who received an allogeneic stem cell transplant from an unrelated donor, was CMV-positive, and had chronic GVHD only. A subset of T cells may come from the graft donor. The CDR3 here is CASMRGGVSMNTEAFF. CDR3 DNA: TGTGCCAGTATGAGGGGGGGAGTTTCCATGAACACTGAAGCTTTCTTT. Full variable domain (outside the CDR3, taken from reference TRBV19 and TRBJ1-1): DGGITQSPKYLFRKEGQNVTLSCEQNLNHDAMYWYRQDPGQGLRLIYYSQIVNDFQKGDIAEGYSVSREKKESFPLTVTSAQKNPTAFYLCASMRGGVSMNTEAFFGQGTRLTVV.